The 7 T cell receptor beta chains below come from one sample, sequenced in a study of T cell repertoires in cytomegalovirus infection (dated by TCRdb to about 2019). These TCRs' antigens remain unknown. The treatment or condition label of this sample denotes: in vitro stimulation with specific CMV peptide epitopes to enrich CMV-specific T cells. Sequencer: Illumina HiSeq 1500. The public reads were reprocessed in TCRdb via fastp at Q25 and MiXCR, keeping in-frame beta chains. Rows with a matching CDR3 protein are joined into one entry that keeps the most common DNA and genes. In this sample the table shows 750,000 to 950,000 distinct CDR3 sequences, just under 30% of which occur a single time. The ten largest make up around 14% of the sample. Sequenced here: cultured CD8+ T cells from PBMCs, sampled from culture after CMV antigen stimulation. Receptors were obtained from a human donor in good health (CMV status not recorded). Some clones in this sample may be carry-over from other donors' samples.

V usage is TRBV4-1 and J usage is TRBJ2-1, with 7 bases aligning to TRBD1. The V gene end was trimmed by 0 bases and the J gene end by 3 bases; junction bases not matched to a gene: 8. Germline V gene sequence: CDR1 MGHRA, CDR2 YSYEKL. This CDR3 comprises 17 residues. CDR3 region: CASSQDSSRGRYNEQFF. The CDR3 DNA reads as TGCGCCAGCAGCCAAGACTCAAGTAGGGGGCGCTACAATGAGCAGTTCTTC.

This clonotype was counted ten times or more. In DNA, the CDR3 is TGTGCCAGCAGCTTAGTTGAGGAAGAGACCCAGTACTTC. Residues: CASSLVEEETQYF. The gene calls are TRBV7-2 and TRBJ2-5; D gene uncertain. The CDR3 has 13 amino acids. Trimming took off 1 base at V and 3 bases at J, with 6 bases between the two ends. CDR1 and CDR2 (germline): SGHTA, FQGNSA.

This clonotype appeared a single time. The junction does not match germline at one end; this may be a read error. The rearrangement links TRBV27 to TRBJ2-2; TRBD2 is a possible D gene (6 bases). The CDR3 spans 14 residues. The V gene's germline CDR1 is MNHEY and CDR2 SMNVEV (reference sequence). For the CDR3, the DNA is TGTGCCAGCTCCATCGGGGGAAACACCGGGGTGCTGTTTTTT. This translates into CASSIGGNTGVLFF.

This clonotype was seen a handful of times. The rearrangement joins TRBV20-1 to TRBJ2-7; the D is unclear. The V and J ends lost 0 bases and 3 bases respectively, with 9 bases between them. CDR3 length: 13 amino acids. Germline V lookup: CDR1 DFQATT, CDR2 SNEGSKA (reference sequence). The CDR3 DNA reads as TGCAGTGCTAGAGAGCCCGACGGCTACGAGCAGTACGTC. Translation: CSAREPDGYEQYV.

CDR3 residues: CASSFLLNEQFF. The CDR3 DNA is TGTGCCAGCAGTTTCCTCCTCAATGAGCAGTTCTTC. The rearrangement uses TRBV12-3 or TRBV12-4 and TRBJ2-1; no clear D. CDR3 length: 12 amino acids. Deletions cut 3 bases from V and 6 bases from J, with 6 bases between.

The chain employs TRBV20-1 and TRBJ2-7; 9 bases map to TRBD1. CDR3 length equals 13 residues. The germline V gene encodes CDR1 DFQATT and CDR2 SNEGSKA (reference sequence). J gave up 6 bases and V 5 bases, and 8 bases lay outside the gene matches. In nucleotides, the CDR3 is TGCAGTGCTCCCCAGACAGGGGGTCGCGAGCAGTACGTC. It yields the protein CSAPQTGGREQYV.

The chain is built from TRBV4-1 and TRBJ2-1; 7 bases are a match to TRBD1. After removal of 0 bases from V and 5 bases from J, the junction contained 7 bases not matched to a gene. Germline CDR1 and CDR2: MGHRA and YSYEKL. This CDR3 spans 16 amino acids. CDR3 protein: CASSQDLRQGNNEQFF. The CDR3 coding sequence is TGCGCCAGCAGCCAAGATCTTAGACAGGGCAACAATGAGCAGTTCTTC.